These 17 T cell receptor beta chains were all obtained from the same sample, sequenced in a study of shared clonotypes between healthy human individuals. Profiled with immunoSEQ multiplex PCR; TCRdb holds only in-frame clones, not every one. The sample includes some 650,000 clones, more than 95% seen only once; the top ten take about 0.057%. Source material: naive CD4+ T cells sorted from blood. This sample's subset: CD45RA+ positively selected. These receptors were taken from a woman between 25 and 40 years old in good health.

The J gene is TRBJ2-7, the V gene TRBV11-3; the D gene could be TRBD1 or TRBD2 (5 bases each). Deletions cut 1 base from V and 6 bases from J, with 19 bases between. There are 16 residues in the CDR3. The germline CDR1 and CDR2 sequences are SGHNT and YENEEA. The CDR3 coding sequence is TGTGCCAGCAGCTTAGGGGCGACTGGGGGACGGGGCGAGCAGTACTTC. It specifies CASSLGATGGRGEQYF.

The rearrangement uses TRBV6-5 and TRBJ2-7; 10 nucleotides align to TRBD1. Germline loops: CDR1 MNHEY, CDR2 SVGAGI. V gave up 6 bases and J gave up 7 bases; unmatched junction bases: 9. The CDR3 consists of 14 residues. CDR3 DNA sequence: TGTGCCAGCAGGCGGACAGGGGGGGATCGGGAGCAGTACTTC. This codes for CASRRTGGDREQYF.

The V and J genes are TRBV6-6 and TRBJ1-5; D is undetermined. CDR3 size: 14 residues. Looked up from germline, CDR1 is MNHNY and CDR2 is SVGAGI (reference sequence). Trimming shortened V by 2 bases and J by 7 bases, and 12 bases separated the two germline ends. Here the CDR3 DNA reads TGTGCCAGCAGTTACCCTGATTGGGGACAGCCCCAGCATTTT. Translating it yields CASSYPDWGQPQHF.

This chain's CDR3 is CAWRGRGITEAFF. In DNA form, the CDR3 reads TGTGCCTGGAGGGGGAGGGGGATCACTGAAGCTTTCTTT. The rearrangement links TRBV30 to TRBJ1-1; a possible D gene is TRBD1 (6 bases). The CDR3 runs to 13 residues. Germline CDR1 and CDR2: GTSNPN and SVGIG (reference sequence). V was trimmed by 3 bases and J by 4 bases, leaving 12 bases between them.

This clone was counted a single time. Here the CDR3 omits its conserved ending phenylalanine or tryptophan, so a read error is the likely source. The V gene is TRBV27, the J gene TRBJ2-7; 13 bases line up with TRBD2. With 6 bases clipped from V and 7 bases from J, the junction kept 9 bases outside the gene matches. The CDR3 runs 15 residues. CDR1 and CDR2 (germline): MNHEY, SMNVEV (reference sequence). CDR3 in amino acids: CASRRTLAGGREQYL. The CDR3 DNA is TGTGCCAGCAGACGCACACTAGCGGGAGGGCGGGAGCAGTACCTC.

On this clone: The same CDR3 is also encoded by other DNA sequences in this sample. This chain joins TRBV18 and TRBJ1-1; D unclear. Per the germline V gene, CDR1 is KGHSH and CDR2 is LQKENI. V was clipped by 6 bases and J by 0 bases, with 8 bases between them. This CDR3 is built from 13 residues. The CDR3 sequence: CASSPGLNTEAFF. CDR3 nucleotides: TGTGCCAGCTCGCCGGGCCTGAACACTGAAGCTTTCTTT.

This chain uses TRBV5-1 with TRBJ2-5; D uncertain. The V end was cut by 0 bases, the J end by 5 bases, with 5 bases between. The germline CDR1 and CDR2 sequences are SGHRS and YFSETQ. The CDR3 extends over 12 amino acids. CDR3 amino acids: CASSLEWETQYF. DNA of the CDR3: TGCGCCAGCAGCTTGGAGTGGGAGACCCAGTACTTC.

The chain is built from TRBV28 and TRBJ2-7; D may correspond to TRBD1 or TRBD2 (5 bases each). The germline V and J ends were trimmed by 5 bases and 5 bases, with 22 bases remaining between them. The CDR3 spans 16 residues. The V gene's germline CDR1 is MDHEN and CDR2 SYDVKM. The CDR3 DNA sequence: TGTGCCAGCAGTCAATACCATGGGGGAGTTAGCCACGAGCAGTACTTC. Residues: CASSQYHGGVSHEQYF.

CDR3 region: CASATLGEGNTIYF. Here the CDR3 DNA reads TGTGCCAGCGCAACCCTAGGGGAAGGAAACACCATATATTTT. This chain joins TRBV7-6 and TRBJ1-3, with D possibly being TRBD1 (5 bases). V was cut by 8 bases and J by 4 bases, with 15 bases left in between. Germline CDR1 and CDR2: SGHVS and FNYEAQ. CDR3 length: 14 amino acids. The complete variable domain, with remaining parts taken from reference TRBV7-6 and TRBJ1-3, reads GAGVSQSPRYKVTKRGQDVALRCDPISGHVSLYWYRQALGQGPEFLTYFNYEAQQDKSGLPNDRFSAERPEGSISTLTIQRTEQRDSAMYRCASATLGEGNTIYFGEGSWLTVV.

DNA for the CDR3: TGTGCCAGCAGTTTTTCGGAGGGGGGTACGCAGTATTTT. Translated, it gives CASSFSEGGTQYF. V and J are TRBV28 and TRBJ2-3; D possibly matches TRBD1 or TRBD2 (6 bases each). This CDR3 has 13 amino acids. CDR1 and CDR2 (germline): MDHEN, SYDVKM. V was shortened by 3 bases and J by 8 bases, with 12 bases between the two germline ends.

The chain links TRBV6-1 to TRBJ1-1, with 8 bases matching TRBD1. The V and J ends lost 6 bases and 0 bases, in that order; junction bases with no gene match: 6. Germline V gene sequence: CDR1 MNHNS, CDR2 SASEGT. The CDR3 totals 15 residues. The DNA for the CDR3 is TGTGCCAGCAGCCTGACAGGGGTTCTGAACACTGAAGCTTTCTTT. Its translation is CASSLTGVLNTEAFF.

This CDR3 is CASSPDLGSGNTIYF. In nucleotides, the CDR3 is TGTGCCAGCTCACCCGACTTGGGATCTGGAAACACCATATATTTT. The chain joins TRBV18 to TRBJ1-3; no definite D call. The V end was cut by 3 bases, the J end by 1 base, with 10 bases between. Germline CDR1 KGHSH, CDR2 LQKENI. This CDR3 is 15 amino acids long.

This clone appeared once. The J gene is TRBJ1-2, the V gene TRBV29-1; 7 bases agree with TRBD1. The J segment lost 0 bases and the V segment lost 4 bases, leaving 14 bases of the junction unmatched. CDR1 SQVTM and CDR2 ANQGSEA come from the germline V gene. This CDR3 comprises 17 residues. CDR3 region: CSVAGGRQGEANYGYTF. CDR3 sequence (DNA): TGCAGCGTTGCGGGGGGGCGACAGGGTGAAGCTAACTATGGCTACACCTTC.

V is TRBV2 and J is TRBJ2-4; D may correspond to TRBD1 or TRBD2 (5 bases each). Germline V gives CDR1 SNHLY, CDR2 FYNNEI. The CDR3 covers 15 residues. V was pared by 3 bases and J by 5 bases, with 14 bases between. The CDR3 loop is CASSEGRGTQNIQYF. As DNA, the CDR3 is TGTGCCAGCAGTGAGGGTAGAGGGACCCAAAACATTCAGTACTTC.

This chain connects TRBV12-5 to TRBJ2-7; D is possibly TRBD1 or TRBD2 (6 bases each). This CDR3 is built from 18 residues. Germline loops: CDR1 LGHNT, CDR2 FRNRAP. Trimming removed 5 bases from V and 3 bases from J, with 26 bases in between. The DNA for the CDR3 is TGTGCTAGTGGTCAGAGACGCGGGACAATCCTAACTCGCTACGAGCAGTACTTC. It specifies CASGQRRGTILTRYEQYF.

The chain recombines TRBV6-5 with TRBJ1-4; D is undetermined. The CDR3 extends over 14 amino acids. Germline V CDR1 and CDR2: MNHEY, SVGAGI. Trimming pared 5 bases from V and 5 bases from J, leaving 12 bases between. This chain's CDR3 is CASSRSRENEKLFF. The CDR3, as DNA: TGTGCCAGCAGTAGGAGCCGTGAAAATGAAAAACTGTTTTTT.

V and J are TRBV18 and TRBJ2-2, with TRBD2 matching 8 bases. Germline trimming cut 2 bases from V and 3 bases from J; bases unmatched to any gene: 2. The CDR3 runs 15 residues. The germline V gene encodes CDR1 KGHSH and CDR2 LQKENI. DNA for the CDR3: TGTGCCAGCTCACCAAGCGGGAGCTACACCGGGGAGCTGTTTTTT. Amino acid sequence: CASSPSGSYTGELFF. The entire variable domain, with the rest obtained from reference TRBV18 and TRBJ2-2, is as follows: NAGVMQNPRHLVRRRGQEARLRCSPMKGHSHVYWYRQLPEEGLKFMVYLQKENIIDESGMPKERFSAEFPKEGPSILRIQQVVRGDSAAYFCASSPSGSYTGELFFGEGSRLTVL.